Following are 5 T cell receptor beta chains from one sample sequenced in a study of spatial heterogeneity in lung cancer. Time point described: sample taken at primary tumor resection. Each CDR3 protein gets one entry after TCRdb re-called the 5' RACE reads with MiXCR. Of around 92,000 distinct CDR3 sequences listed, 9.5% to 15% were seen once; the top ten hold just over 40%. The sequencing here drew on PBMCs, taken at surgery. Receptor source: a male donor with early-stage non-small cell lung cancer.

V and J are TRBV10-3 and TRBJ1-3, with D unclear. The CDR3 is 15 residues long. CDR1 and CDR2 (germline): ENHRY, SYGVKD. V was trimmed by 3 bases and J by 8 bases, leaving 17 bases between them. CDR3 sequence reads: CAISDRAEAQDTIYF. CDR3 nucleotides: TGTGCCATCAGTGACCGGGCTGAGGCTCAGGACACCATATATTTT.

This clonotype was recorded many times. The rearrangement uses TRBV5-1 and TRBJ1-1, with 9 bases aligning to TRBD1. Germline CDR1 and CDR2: SGHRS and YFSETQ. Germline trimming cut 3 bases from V and 3 bases from J; bases unmatched to any gene: 0. The CDR3 extends over 13 amino acids. The CDR3 DNA follows: TGCGCCAGCAGCTGGGACAGGGACACTGAAGCTTTCTTT. Residues: CASSWDRDTEAFF.

In this sample, this clonotype turned up many times. The V gene is TRBV9, the J gene TRBJ2-3, with D uncertain. Trimming removed 0 bases at V and 4 bases at J, with 15 bases between. The CDR3 length is 16 residues. CDR1 SGDLS and CDR2 YYNGEE come from the germline V gene. DNA for the CDR3: TGTGCCAGCAGCGTAGCTGCCTCAGTTAATGCAGATACGCAGTATTTT. Translated, it gives CASSVAASVNADTQYF. The whole variable domain, filled in from reference TRBV9 and TRBJ2-3, reads DSGVTQTPKHLITATGQRVTLRCSPRSGDLSVYWYQQSLDQGLQFLIQYYNGEERAKGNILERFSAQQFPDLHSELNLSSLELGDSALYFCASSVAASVNADTQYFGPGTRLTVL.

The V call is TRBV20-1, the J call TRBJ2-7; D is unclear. This CDR3 spans 13 amino acids. Trimming left V 2 bases short and J 1 base short, with 9 bases between. Germline V CDR1 and CDR2: DFQATT, SNEGSKA (reference sequence). CDR3 DNA: TGCAGTGCTAGATCCCTGTTGTCCTACGAGCAGTACTTC. Translated, it gives CSARSLLSYEQYF.

J is TRBJ2-5 and V is TRBV3-1, with 8 bases fitting TRBD1. The V segment lost 6 bases and the J segment 1 base; nucleotides outside the gene matches: 10. CDR1 and CDR2 (germline): LGHDT, YNNKEL (reference sequence). The CDR3 length is 16 residues. The CDR3 reads CASSPRFGTGQETQYF. The CDR3 coding sequence is TGTGCCAGCAGTCCAAGGTTCGGGACAGGCCAAGAGACCCAGTACTTC.